This entry features one T cell receptor beta chain sequence. Antigen: not known. The germline gives CDR1 SGHKS, CDR2 YYEKEE (reference sequence). CDR3 length: 16 amino acids. The ends lost 3 bases at V and 5 bases at J; junction bases unmatched: 13. These data are taken from a study of shared clonotypes between healthy human individuals. Notes on the study in general: Sampling was confined to blood; repertoires within tissues likely differ.

Repertoires were generated with immunoSEQ multiplex PCR, while TCRdb's copy carries only in-frame clones and drops some. The sample holds about 2.4 million clones, over 85% seen once. The rearrangement uses TRBV5-5 and TRBJ2-7; 8 nucleotides line up with TRBD2. Sequencing used naive CD4+ T cells sorted from blood. Subset of the sample: CD45RA+ positively selected. The receptor's source is a man between 18 and 29 years old in good health. This CDR3 reads CASSSPSGRIQNEQYF. The DNA for the CDR3 is TGTGCCAGCAGCTCCCCCAGCGGGAGAATACAGAACGAGCAGTACTTC.